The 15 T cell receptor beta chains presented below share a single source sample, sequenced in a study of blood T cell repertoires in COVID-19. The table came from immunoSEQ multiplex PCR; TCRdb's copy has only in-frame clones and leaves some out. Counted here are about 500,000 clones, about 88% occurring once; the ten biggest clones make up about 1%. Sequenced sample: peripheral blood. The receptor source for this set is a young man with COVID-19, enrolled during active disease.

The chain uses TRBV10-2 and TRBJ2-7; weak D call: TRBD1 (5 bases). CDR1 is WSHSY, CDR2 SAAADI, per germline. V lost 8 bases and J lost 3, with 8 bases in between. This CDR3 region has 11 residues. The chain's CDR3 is CASQGNYEQYF. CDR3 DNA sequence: TGCGCCAGCCAGGGCAACTACGAGCAGTACTTC.

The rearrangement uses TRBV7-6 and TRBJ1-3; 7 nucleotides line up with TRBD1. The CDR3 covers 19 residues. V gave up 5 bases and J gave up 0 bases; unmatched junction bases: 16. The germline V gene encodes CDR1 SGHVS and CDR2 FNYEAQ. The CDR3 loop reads CASSRKPTGTANSGNTIYF. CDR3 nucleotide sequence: TGTGCCAGCAGCAGAAAACCAACCGGGACAGCCAACTCTGGAAACACCATATATTTT.

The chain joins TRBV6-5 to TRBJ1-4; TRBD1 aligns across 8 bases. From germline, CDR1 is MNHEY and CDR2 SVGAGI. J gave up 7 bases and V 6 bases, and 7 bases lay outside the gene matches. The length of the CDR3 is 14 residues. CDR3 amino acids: CASSTSGTGEKLFF. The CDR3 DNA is TGTGCCAGCAGCACCTCCGGGACAGGTGAAAAACTGTTTTTT.

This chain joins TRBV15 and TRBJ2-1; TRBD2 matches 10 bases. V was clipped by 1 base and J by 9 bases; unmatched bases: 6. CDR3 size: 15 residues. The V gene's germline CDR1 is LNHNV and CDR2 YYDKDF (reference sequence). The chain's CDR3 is CATSRVLAGVGEQFF. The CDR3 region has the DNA TGTGCCACCAGCAGAGTTCTAGCGGGAGTGGGTGAGCAGTTCTTC.

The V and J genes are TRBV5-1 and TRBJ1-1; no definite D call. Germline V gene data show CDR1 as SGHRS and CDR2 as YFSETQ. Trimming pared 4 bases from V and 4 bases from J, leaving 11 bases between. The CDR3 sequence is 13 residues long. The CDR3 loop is CASSTGLFTEAFF. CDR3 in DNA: TGCGCCAGCAGCACTGGACTGTTCACTGAAGCTTTCTTT.

The CDR3 reads CASRARTGGGYTF. The CDR3 DNA reads TGTGCCAGCAGAGCACGGACAGGGGGTGGCTACACCTTC. This chain joins TRBV7-9 and TRBJ1-2; 10 bases map to TRBD1. The V gene end was trimmed by 6 bases and the J gene end by 7 bases; junction bases not matched to a gene: 5. There are 13 residues in the CDR3. Germline-derived CDR1 and CDR2 are SEHNR and FQNEAQ (reference sequence).

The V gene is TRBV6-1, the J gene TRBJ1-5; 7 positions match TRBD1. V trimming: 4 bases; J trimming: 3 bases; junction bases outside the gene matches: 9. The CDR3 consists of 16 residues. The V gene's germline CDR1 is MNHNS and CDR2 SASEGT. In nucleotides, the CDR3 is TGTGCCAGCAGTGGTTTGGCAGGGGGTATCAATCAGCCCCAGCATTTT. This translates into CASSGLAGGINQPQHF.

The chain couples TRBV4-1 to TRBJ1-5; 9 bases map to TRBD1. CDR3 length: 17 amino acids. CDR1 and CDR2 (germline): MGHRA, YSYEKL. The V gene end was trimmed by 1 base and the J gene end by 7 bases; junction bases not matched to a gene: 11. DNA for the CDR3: TGCGCCAGCAGCCAAGTCGGGACAGGGCGCTACCCCCAGCCCCAGCATTTT. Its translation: CASSQVGTGRYPQPQHF.

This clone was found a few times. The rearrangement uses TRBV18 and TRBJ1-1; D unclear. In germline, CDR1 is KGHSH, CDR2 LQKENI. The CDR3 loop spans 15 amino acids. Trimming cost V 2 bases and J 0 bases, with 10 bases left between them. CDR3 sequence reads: CASSPAVNMNTEAFF. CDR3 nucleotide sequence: TGTGCCAGCTCACCAGCGGTAAACATGAACACTGAAGCTTTCTTT.

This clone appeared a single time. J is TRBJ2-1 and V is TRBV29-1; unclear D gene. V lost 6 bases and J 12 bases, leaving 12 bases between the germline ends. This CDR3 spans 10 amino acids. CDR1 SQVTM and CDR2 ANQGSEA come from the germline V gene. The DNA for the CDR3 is TGCAGCGTCGCCTTCGAGCGGCAGTTCTTC. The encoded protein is CSVAFERQFF.

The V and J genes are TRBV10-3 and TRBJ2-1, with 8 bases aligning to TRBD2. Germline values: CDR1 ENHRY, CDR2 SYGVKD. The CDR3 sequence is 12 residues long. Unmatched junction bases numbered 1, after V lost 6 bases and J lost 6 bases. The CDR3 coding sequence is TGTGCCATCAGCAGCGGGGGCAATGAGCAGTTCTTC. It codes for CAISSGGNEQFF.

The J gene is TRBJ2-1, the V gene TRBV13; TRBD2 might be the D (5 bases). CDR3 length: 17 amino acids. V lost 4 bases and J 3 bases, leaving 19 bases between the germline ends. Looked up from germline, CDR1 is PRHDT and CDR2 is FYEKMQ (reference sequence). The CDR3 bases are TGTGCCAGCAGCTCCCCGAGGGAAGCGGCCGTCTACAATGAGCAGTTCTTC. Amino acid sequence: CASSSPREAAVYNEQFF.

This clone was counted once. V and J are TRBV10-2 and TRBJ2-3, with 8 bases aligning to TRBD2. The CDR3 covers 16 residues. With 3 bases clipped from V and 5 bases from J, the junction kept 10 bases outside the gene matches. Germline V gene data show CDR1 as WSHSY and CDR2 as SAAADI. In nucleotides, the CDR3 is TGCGCCAGCAGTGAAACGGGAGGGGGAAATTTAGATACGCAGTATTTT. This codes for CASSETGGGNLDTQYF.

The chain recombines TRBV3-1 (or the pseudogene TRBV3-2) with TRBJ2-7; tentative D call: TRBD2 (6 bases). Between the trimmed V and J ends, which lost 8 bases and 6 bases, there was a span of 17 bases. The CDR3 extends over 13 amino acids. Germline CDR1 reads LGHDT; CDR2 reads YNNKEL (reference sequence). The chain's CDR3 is CASFDASVGEQYF. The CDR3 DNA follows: TGTGCCAGCTTTGATGCTAGCGTGGGCGAGCAGTACTTC.

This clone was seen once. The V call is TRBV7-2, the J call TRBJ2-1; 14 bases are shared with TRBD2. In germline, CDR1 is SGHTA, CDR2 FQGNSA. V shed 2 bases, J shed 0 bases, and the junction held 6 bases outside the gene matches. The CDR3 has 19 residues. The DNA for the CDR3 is TGTGCCAGCAGCTTACCGGGACTAGCGGGGGCGATCTCCTACAATGAGCAGTTCTTC. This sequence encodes CASSLPGLAGAISYNEQFF.